A selection of T cell receptor beta chains follows, all from one sample in a study of blood T cell repertoires in COVID-19. TCRdb's table, derived via immunoSEQ multiplex PCR, lists solely in-frame clones and lacks some. The data show a few hundred thousand clones, approximately 85% seen once. The specimen sequenced was peripheral blood. The receptors stem from a man in his forties or fifties with active or convalescent COVID-19. Both conserved end residues are part of each CDR3. The order of the fields is clone size, V gene, J gene, D gene, CDR3 length, CDR3 protein, CDR3 DNA. D genes are given only for firm matches. Clone size appears in some rows only: once, few, many, or a class for an expanded clone.

>.|TRBV14|TRBJ1-2|.|15
CASSQDIGANYGYTF
TGTGCCAGCAGCCAAGATATAGGAGCCAACTATGGCTACACCTTC
>.|TRBV6-6|TRBJ1-1|TRBD1|14
CASSYQGANTEAFF
TGTGCCAGCAGTTACCAGGGGGCCAACACTGAAGCTTTCTTT
>.|TRBV4-1|TRBJ2-7|.|14
CASSPDPGSYEQYF
TGCGCCAGCAGCCCTGACCCGGGCTCCTACGAGCAGTACTTC
>.|TRBV7-8|TRBJ1-2|TRBD1|15
CASSRGQGANYGYTF
TGTGCCAGCAGCCGAGGACAGGGGGCTAACTATGGCTACACCTTC
>.|TRBV6-5|TRBJ2-5|TRBD2|14
CASESGTRKETQYF
TGTGCCAGCGAATCCGGGACTAGAAAAGAGACCCAGTACTTC
>.|TRBV5-6|TRBJ2-3|.|15
CASSAAGRPRDTQYF
TGTGCCAGCAGCGCCGCGGGACGGCCGAGGGATACGCAGTATTTT
>.|TRBV12-5|TRBJ2-1|.|11
CASHQRGEQFF
TGTGCTAGTCACCAAAGGGGGGAGCAGTTCTTC
>.|TRBV21-1|TRBJ2-5|.|18
CASSKAEGLAGGEETQYF
TGTGCCAGCAGCAAAGCGGAGGGACTAGCGGGAGGGGAAGAGACCCAGTACTTC
>.|TRBV18|TRBJ1-2|.|16
CASSPGRGAPNYGYTF
TGTGCCAGCTCACCAGGGAGAGGAGCTCCTAACTATGGCTACACCTTC
>.|TRBV19|TRBJ2-1|.|16
CASSIEVSDLGNEQFF
TGTGCCAGTAGTATTGAGGTGTCAGATTTAGGCAATGAGCAGTTCTTC
>.|TRBV7-6|TRBJ2-6|.|18
CASSLEFTGFSGANVLTF
TGTGCCAGCAGCTTAGAATTTACAGGGTTCTCTGGGGCCAACGTCCTGACTTTC
>.|TRBV28|TRBJ1-5|TRBD1|15
CASPPGQGTTQPQHF
TGTGCCAGCCCTCCGGGACAGGGAACAACTCAGCCCCAGCATTTT
>.|TRBV5-1|TRBJ1-2|.|14
CASSLDQTGYGYTF
TGCGCCAGCAGCTTGGACCAGACCGGGTACGGCTACACCTTC
>.|TRBV12-3/TRBV12-4|TRBJ2-7|.|11
CASSVVYEQYF
TGTGCCAGCAGCGTTGTCTACGAGCAGTACTTC
>.|TRBV5-1|TRBJ1-1|.|14
CASSSLTVNTEAFF
TGCGCCAGCAGCTCCCTGACAGTGAACACTGAAGCTTTCTTT
>.|TRBV30|TRBJ1-4|.|13
CAGTQGGSEKLFF
TGTGCCGGCACACAGGGCGGGAGTGAAAAACTGTTTTTT
>.|TRBV18|TRBJ1-3|TRBD1|16
CASSPGQRSSGNTIYF
TGTGCCAGCTCACCGGGACAGAGATCCTCTGGAAACACCATATATTTT
>once|TRBV18|TRBJ2-5|.|13
CASSPGLLGTQYF
TGTGCCAGCTCACCAGGACTCTTGGGGACCCAGTACTTC
>.|TRBV7-2|TRBJ1-2|.|15
CASSPKTGSGYGYTF
TGTGCCAGCAGCCCGAAGACAGGCTCCGGCTATGGCTACACCTTC
>.|TRBV29-1|TRBJ1-2|.|13
CSVATGSGYGYTF
TGCAGCGTTGCGACAGGCAGCGGCTATGGCTACACCTTC
>.|TRBV19|TRBJ2-1|TRBD1|11
CASSPGTVQFF
TGTGCCAGTAGTCCCGGGACAGTCCAGTTCTTC
>.|TRBV2|TRBJ2-7|.|12
CASSMAGYEQYF
TGTGCCAGCAGTATGGCAGGCTACGAGCAGTACTTC
>many|TRBV6-1|TRBJ1-3|TRBD1|15
CASSEGTGLRNTIYF
TGTGCCAGCAGTGAAGGGACAGGGTTGCGAAACACCATATATTTT
>.|TRBV18|TRBJ1-4|.|14
CASSPPGASEKLFF
TGTGCCAGCTCACCACCGGGGGCTTCTGAAAAACTGTTTTTT
>.|TRBV2|TRBJ1-5|TRBD1|14
CASTMDRGNQPQHF
TGTGCCAGCACTATGGACAGGGGGAATCAGCCCCAGCATTTT
>.|TRBV7-9|TRBJ2-3|.|13
CASSLEAANTQYF
TGTGCCAGCAGCTTAGAGGCGGCCAATACGCAGTATTTT
>.|TRBV5-1|TRBJ1-6|.|15
CASSLSQGSGSPLHF
TGCGCCAGCAGCTTGTCCCAGGGGTCGGGATCACCCCTCCACTTT
>.|TRBV3-1/TRBV3-2|TRBJ2-5|.|13
CASSPRARETQYF
TGTGCCAGCAGCCCGAGGGCTCGGGAGACCCAGTACTTC
>.|TRBV5-1|TRBJ2-5|TRBD1|14
CASSPRTGRETQYF
TGCGCCAGCAGCCCCCGGACAGGGCGAGAGACCCAGTACTTC
>few|TRBV20-1|TRBJ2-7|.|11
CSAAQGNEQYF
TGCAGTGCTGCCCAGGGGAACGAGCAGTACTTC
>.|TRBV4-1|TRBJ1-1|.|15
CASSQENTVNTEAFF
TGCGCCAGCAGCCAAGAGAACACAGTGAACACTGAAGCTTTCTTT
>few|TRBV9|TRBJ2-1|TRBD1|16
CASSGPPGQGVNEQFF
TGTGCCAGCAGCGGTCCTCCGGGACAGGGGGTGAATGAGCAGTTCTTC
>few|TRBV28|TRBJ1-1|.|17
CASSLSRGLSFSTEAFF
TGTGCCAGCAGTTTATCCAGGGGCTTGTCGTTTTCCACTGAAGCTTTCTTT
>few|TRBV28|TRBJ2-7|.|17
CASSLDLGGGYSYEQYF
TGTGCCAGCAGTTTGGACCTCGGTGGGGGGTACTCCTACGAGCAGTACTTC
>once|TRBV5-1|TRBJ2-1|.|12
CASSLGGNEQFF
TGCGCCAGCAGCTTGGGCGGGAATGAGCAGTTCTTC
>.|TRBV10-3|TRBJ2-7|.|15
CAISEFKHGAYEQYF
TGTGCCATCAGTGAGTTTAAGCACGGGGCCTACGAGCAGTACTTC
>few|TRBV9|TRBJ2-1|.|15
CASSVETLGGNEQFF
TGTGCCAGCAGCGTAGAGACCTTGGGGGGCAATGAGCAGTTCTTC
>once|TRBV27|TRBJ2-1|.|14
CASSLLLEGNEQFF
TGTGCCAGCAGTTTACTCCTAGAGGGCAATGAGCAGTTCTTC
>.|TRBV19|TRBJ2-1|TRBD2|15
CASSIASGSYNEQFF
TGTGCCAGTAGTATAGCCAGCGGGAGTTACAATGAGCAGTTCTTC
>.|TRBV1|TRBJ2-2|.|18
CTSSSSTWGGLNTGELFF
TGCACCAGCAGCAGCTCTACCTGGGGGGGTCTGAACACCGGGGAGCTGTTTTTT
>.|TRBV9|TRBJ2-7|.|15
CASSVGGQDSYEQYF
TGTGCCAGCAGCGTAGGGGGGCAGGATTCCTACGAGCAGTACTTC
>.|TRBV7-6|TRBJ2-3|.|13
CASSLVSPDTQYF
TGTGCCAGCAGCTTAGTGTCTCCGGATACGCAGTATTTT
>few|TRBV5-6|TRBJ2-7|.|12
CASSSIAREQYF
TGTGCCAGCAGCTCGATTGCGCGAGAGCAGTACTTC
>.|TRBV7-2|TRBJ2-1|TRBD1|17
CASSLAGQTTSYNEQFF
TGTGCCAGCAGCTTAGCGGGACAGACTACTTCCTACAATGAGCAGTTCTTC
>.|TRBV7-2|TRBJ2-5|TRBD2|19
CASSKGASGRAYPQETQYF
TGTGCCAGCAGCAAGGGGGCTAGCGGGAGGGCCTACCCCCAAGAGACCCAGTACTTC
>few|TRBV5-4|TRBJ2-5|.|15
CASSAPGGGRETQYF
TGTGCCAGCAGCGCCCCGGGGGGCGGGAGAGAGACCCAGTACTTC
>.|TRBV2|TRBJ2-3|TRBD2|12
CASRTSGSTQYF
TGTGCCAGCAGAACTAGCGGGAGTACGCAGTATTTT
>.|TRBV7-6|TRBJ2-5|.|14
CASSLERTGLAQYF
TGTGCCAGCAGCTTAGAGCGGACCGGCTTGGCCCAGTACTTC
>.|TRBV18|TRBJ2-1|.|17
CASSPPTGGLSYNEQFF
TGTGCCAGCTCACCCCCGACCGGGGGTCTCTCCTACAATGAGCAGTTCTTC
>.|TRBV5-1|TRBJ1-4|TRBD1|14
CASSLTGQDEKLFF
TGCGCCAGCAGCCTGACAGGGCAGGACGAAAAACTGTTTTTT
>.|TRBV30|TRBJ1-1|.|15
CAWSGFGTSYTEAFF
TGTGCCTGGAGTGGATTCGGGACTTCCTACACTGAAGCTTTCTTT
>.|TRBV7-6|TRBJ2-1|.|14
CASSSLTTYNEQFF
TGTGCCAGCAGCTCCCTAACTACCTACAATGAGCAGTTCTTC
>.|TRBV7-3|TRBJ1-6|.|16
CASSLQGSSYNSPLHF
TGTGCCAGCAGCTTACAGGGGAGCTCCTATAATTCACCCCTCCACTTT
>few|TRBV4-3|TRBJ2-5|.|18
CASSQEVPRFRERETQYF
TGCGCCAGCAGCCAAGAGGTACCCCGCTTCAGGGAACGGGAGACCCAGTACTTC